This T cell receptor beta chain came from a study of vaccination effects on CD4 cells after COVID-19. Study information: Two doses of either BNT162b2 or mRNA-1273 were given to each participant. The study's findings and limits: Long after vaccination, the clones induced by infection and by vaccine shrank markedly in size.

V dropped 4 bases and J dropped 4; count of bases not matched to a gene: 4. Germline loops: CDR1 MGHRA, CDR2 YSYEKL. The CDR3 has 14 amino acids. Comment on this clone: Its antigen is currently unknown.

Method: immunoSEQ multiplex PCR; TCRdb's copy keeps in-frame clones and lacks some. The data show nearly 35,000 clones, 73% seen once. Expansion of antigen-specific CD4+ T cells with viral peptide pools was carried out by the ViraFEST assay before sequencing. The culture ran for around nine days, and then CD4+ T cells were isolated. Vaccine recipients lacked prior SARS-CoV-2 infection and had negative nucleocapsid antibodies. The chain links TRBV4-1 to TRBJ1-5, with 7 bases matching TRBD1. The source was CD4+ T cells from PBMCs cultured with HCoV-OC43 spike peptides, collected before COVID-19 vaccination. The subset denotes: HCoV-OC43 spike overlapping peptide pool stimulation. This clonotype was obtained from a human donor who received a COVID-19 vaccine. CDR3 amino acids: CASSLGQINQPQHF. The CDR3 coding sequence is TGCGCCAGCAGCCTGGGACAGATTAATCAGCCCCAGCATTTT.